The rows below give T cell receptor beta chains drawn from one sample of a study of post-analysis software for immune sequencing data. A single record per CDR3 protein comes from TCRdb applying MiXCR to the PCR reads. The data hold about 620,000 distinct CDR3 sequences, with 44% observed a single time. Sequences were obtained from blood. Every receptor here comes from a girl under 18 with multiple sclerosis. Each CDR3 is given with its conserved first and last residue.

j_call v_call cdr3_aa
TRBJ2-5 TRBV7-8 CASSSRPLQETQYF
TRBJ2-1 TRBV12-3/TRBV12-4 CASSLREGAGELFF
TRBJ2-5 TRBV12-3/TRBV12-4 CASSLHRGGETQYF
TRBJ1-2 TRBV4-1 CASSQDPVLHYGYTF
TRBJ1-4 TRBV29-1 CSVNLQLTNEKLFF
TRBJ2-1 TRBV29-1 CSVQREGREQFF
TRBJ2-5 TRBV12-3/TRBV12-4 CASSLIGQGETQYF
TRBJ2-5 TRBV12-3/TRBV12-4 CASSRRTVQETQYF
- TRBV7-2 CASSLVGSGEGETQYF
TRBJ2-3 TRBV20-1 CSAISGKSTDTQYF
TRBJ2-1 TRBV5-1 CASSPTTVGGEQFF
TRBJ1-2 TRBV12-3/TRBV12-4 CASSPRQGAGGYTF
TRBJ2-1 TRBV28 CASSNYRRGASGKAEQFF
- TRBV28 CASKGGELAGMETQYF
- TRBV20-1 CSARVRGGTQYF
TRBJ1-2 TRBV7-2 CASSRPQAYGYTF
TRBJ2-5 TRBV4-1 CASSRSGLSAETQYF
TRBJ2-5 TRBV20-1 CSARVVGGSQETQYF
TRBJ2-1 TRBV24-1 CATSGTSGRSHNEQFF
TRBJ2-7 TRBV7-9 CASSLLAGGNEQYF
TRBJ2-5 TRBV12-3/TRBV12-4 CASSLGPGRTVWEQYF
TRBJ1-5 TRBV6-5 CASSNGQYTSNQPQHF
TRBJ1-4 TRBV30 CAWSGGGTRTNEKLFF